Described below is a single TCR beta chain sequence and its context. Its antigen is not identified. With 5 bases removed from V and 11 bases from J, the gap between germline ends came to 27 bases. CDR1 and CDR2 from the germline V gene are SGHAT and FQNNGV. The CDR3 totals 16 residues. A constant-region primer primed TCR beta cDNA synthesis from roughly 510 ng of total RNA. ARM-PCR was slightly modified, and three nested multiplex PCR rounds with it gave rise to the TCR beta libraries. Primers for the first two PCR rounds were TRBV1-TRBV30 forward primers and a C-beta reverse primer (roughly 10 cycles per round). One entry per CDR3 protein results from TCRdb running MiXCR on the multiplex PCR reads. The repertoire holds approximately 330,000 distinct CDR3 sequences, with less than 75% as singletons. This sample stems from a study of tumor-infiltrating lymphocytes in primary liver carcinoma. Findings and limits, study-wide: Tumor-adjacent and tumor-blood pairs shared less of their repertoires than tumor region pairs shared.

Unsorted whole blood supplied the RNA, and germline DNA was extracted too. Chronic HBV infection was present, with no prior treatment. Sequencing was done on a sample of peripheral blood. The V gene is TRBV11-2, the J gene TRBJ1-1; tentative D call: TRBD1 (6 bases). This TCR was sampled from a man in his forties or fifties with primary liver carcinoma and hepatitis B virus infection. The DNA for the CDR3 is TGTGCCAGCAGCCCGCTCCTAACAGGGCCGAAGATCGGTGCTTTCTTT. Protein product: CASSPLLTGPKIGAFF.